The entry that follows covers one TCR beta chain sequence. In this sample, this clone turned up a few times. Its cognate antigen has yet to be identified. Per-nucleotide qualities are absent, and no much larger clonotype sits a single base away. Per the germline V gene (reference sequence), LNHDA is the CDR1 and SQIVND is the CDR2. Ends trimmed: V by 9 bases, J by 9 bases; bases unmatched to a gene: 7. The CDR3 runs 13 residues from the cysteine to the phenylalanine. Only the CDR3 DNA is retained, 39 bases long and in frame from the first base. The data belong to a study of cytomegalovirus exposure and HLA in healthy donors (dated by TCRdb to 2016 to 2017). For the wider study: According to a later analysis, one platform produced both the 100 to 150 validation repertoires and the 666 repertoires of the first cohort. The study aimed to test whether cataloging public T cell receptors could reveal signatures of past pathogen exposure. Along with the approximately 700-subject first cohort, a separate validation cohort of more than 90 different subjects was used. The study combined high-throughput TCR immunosequencing, statistical association of individual TCRs with disease status, and machine learning to predict cytomegalovirus infection status.

The donors belonged to the validation cohort of 120 subjects, which was separate from the roughly 700-subject first cohort. On the study overall, not on this receptor specifically: A few of the identified cytomegalovirus-associated TCR beta chains were confirmed in vitro to be specific for cytomegalovirus antigens. A total of fewer than 200 TCR beta chains were listed by the study as associated with cytomegalovirus. A later analysis had no HLA typing for the validation cohort, so co-occurrence there was scored across all 130 or so repertoires. According to the authors, the approach could potentially be generalized to other disease states and immunological phenotypes. While some public TCRs were present in many individuals, most TCR sequences turned up only very rarely across donors. The classifier was reported to diagnose cytomegalovirus status with high specificity and sensitivity in both the original cohort and the validation cohort. Subsequent analysis determined that TCRs grouped into clusters in the first cohort also showed a tendency toward co-occurrence across the 120 or so validation repertoires, and about 94% of cluster scores exceeded 0.

The library was obtained by the immunoSEQ multiplex PCR assay. The paper's data handling went like this. To diagnose cytomegalovirus status from the catalog of TCR beta chain sequences, a statistical classification framework was built. TCRdb re-hosts the immuneACCESS table, in-frame sequences only. Its copies lack some clones; in the studies checked, an unresolved V gene accounts for under half of them, and the cause for the rest is not known. That table gives V, J and clone size, and the DNA gave D and trimming. The sample table holds fewer than 140,000 clones, of which 88% were seen once. Together, the top ten hold about 2% of the sample.

Material for sequencing was PBMCs. The chain is assembled from TRBV19 and TRBJ1-6; TRBD1 fits 8 bases in the junction. This clonotype was sampled from a woman aged 18-30 years in good health and CMV-seropositive. In nucleotides, the sequence is TGTGCCAGCGAGACAGGGGCTGGTTCACCCCTCCACTTT. It specifies CASETGAGSPLHF.